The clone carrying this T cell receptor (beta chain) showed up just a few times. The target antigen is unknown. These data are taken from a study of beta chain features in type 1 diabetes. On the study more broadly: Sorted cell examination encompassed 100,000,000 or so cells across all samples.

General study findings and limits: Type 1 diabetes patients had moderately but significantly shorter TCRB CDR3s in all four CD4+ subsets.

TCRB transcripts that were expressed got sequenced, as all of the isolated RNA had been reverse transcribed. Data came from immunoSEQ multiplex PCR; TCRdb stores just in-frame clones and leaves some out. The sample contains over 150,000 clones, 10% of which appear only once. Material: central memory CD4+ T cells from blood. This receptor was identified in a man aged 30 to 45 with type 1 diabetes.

The CDR3 nucleotides are TGTGCCAGCAGCGCAACCGGTAACGAGCAGTACTTC. Its translation is CASSATGNEQYF. This chain connects TRBV7-2 to TRBJ2-7; no firm D call. The CDR3 has 12 amino acids. With 5 bases removed from V and 5 bases from J, the gap between germline ends came to 10 bases. Looked up from germline, CDR1 is SGHTA and CDR2 is FQGNSA.